This paragraph covers one T cell receptor (beta chain) sequence. Participants were aged about 18 to 100 years from 20 to 30 US areas. Cohort assignment relied on participant-reported clinical history. This CDR3 contains 16 residues. Germline V gives CDR1 MNHEY, CDR2 SVGAGI. J was trimmed by 9 bases and V by 0 bases; bases with no gene match: 8. Original handling: Amplification with reference gene primers provided the estimates of nucleated cell counts. Assay used: immunoSEQ multiplex PCR; TCRdb lists only in-frame clones, some missing. V, J and clone size are those of that table, while D and trimming were read from the DNA. This table holds roughly 240,000 clones, approximately 89% found once. The data stem from a study of blood T cell repertoires in COVID-19. Looking at the study overall: Samples representing acute and convalescent COVID-19 were sourced from the United States, Italy and Spain.

This sequence originates from a woman in her thirties or forties with acute COVID-19. The V and J genes are TRBV6-5 and TRBJ2-1; 10 bases match TRBD2. Sequenced: PBMCs or T cells enriched from blood (not recorded which). DNA for the CDR3: TGTGCCAGCAGTTACTCCCCAGCGGGGGGGCCCGGTGAGCAGTTCTTC. It codes for CASSYSPAGGPGEQFF.